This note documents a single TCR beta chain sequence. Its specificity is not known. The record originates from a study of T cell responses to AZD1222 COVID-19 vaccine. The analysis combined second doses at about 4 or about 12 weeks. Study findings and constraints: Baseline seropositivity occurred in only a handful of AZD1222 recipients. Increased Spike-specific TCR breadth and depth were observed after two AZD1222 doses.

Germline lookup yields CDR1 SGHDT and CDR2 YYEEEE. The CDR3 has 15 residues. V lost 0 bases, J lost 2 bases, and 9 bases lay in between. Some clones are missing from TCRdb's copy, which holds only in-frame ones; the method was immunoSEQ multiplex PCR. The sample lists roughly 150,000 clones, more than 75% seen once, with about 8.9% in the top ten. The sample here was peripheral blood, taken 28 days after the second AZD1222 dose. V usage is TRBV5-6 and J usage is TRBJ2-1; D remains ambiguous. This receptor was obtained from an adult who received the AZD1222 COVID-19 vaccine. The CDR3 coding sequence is TGTGCCAGCAGCTTGGTTCTACAGCCCTACAATGAGCAGTTCTTC. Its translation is CASSLVLQPYNEQFF.